The sample holds many counts of the clone carrying this T cell receptor (beta chain). The antigen remains undetermined. This sample stems from a study of T cell repertoires in cytomegalovirus infection. Study as a whole: Researchers turned to recently identified HLA-C-restricted CMV epitopes as well as well-studied HLA-B-restricted ones.

V was trimmed by 0 bases and J by 8 bases, leaving 13 bases between them. The CDR3 runs to 14 residues. Germline assignment: CDR1 MNHEY and CDR2 SMNVEV (reference sequence). TCRdb reprocessed the reads with MiXCR, giving one entry per CDR3 protein. The profile shows roughly 180,000 distinct CDR3 sequences, roughly 21% of them singletons. The chain is built from TRBV27 and TRBJ1-2; D is perhaps TRBD1 (5 bases). The sequencing used CD8+ T cells from cultured PBMCs, collected from culture after CMV antigen stimulation. The receptor was derived from a human donor in good health (CMV status not recorded). Some clones in this sample may be carry-over from other donors' samples. CDR3 protein: CASSLSTGSGGYTF. The CDR3 nucleotides are TGTGCCAGCAGTTTATCGACGGGGTCAGGGGGCTACACCTTC.